This passage covers 22 T cell receptor beta chains from one sample sequenced in a study of blood T cell repertoires in COVID-19. The data were produced by immunoSEQ multiplex PCR, yet TCRdb's version contains in-frame clones alone and is incomplete. The sample records approximately 170,000 clones, about 90% being singletons. Specimen: peripheral blood. These receptors came from a woman in her 70s with acute or convalescent COVID-19.

The chain links TRBV2 to TRBJ1-3, with D perhaps TRBD1 (6 bases). V was trimmed by 4 bases and J by 0 bases, leaving 10 bases between them. Germline V gene lookup returns CDR1 SNHLY and CDR2 FYNNEI. This CDR3 has 15 residues. The CDR3 here is CASSVRGTSGNTIYF. The CDR3 DNA is TGTGCCAGCAGTGTAAGGGGGACCTCTGGAAACACCATATATTTT.

The chain joins TRBV27 to TRBJ2-7; TRBD2 aligns across 11 bases. Germline assignment: CDR1 MNHEY and CDR2 SMNVEV (reference sequence). V lost 5 bases, J lost 5 bases, and 8 bases stayed unmatched. This CDR3 region has 15 residues. The CDR3 DNA reads TGTGCCAGCAGTCCCAAGACTAGCGGGACCCACGAGCAGTACTTC. Residues: CASSPKTSGTHEQYF.

This chain connects TRBV7-2 to TRBJ2-7, with unresolved D. The CDR3 is 15 residues long. From germline, CDR1 is SGHTA and CDR2 FQGNSA. V lost 4 bases, J lost 6 bases, and 19 bases lay in between. As DNA, the CDR3 is TGTGCCAGCAGCTCCACTACGGCACCCGTCGGCGAGCAGTACTTC. This gives the protein CASSSTTAPVGEQYF.

The CDR3 sequence: CASSRTGGMETQYF. The CDR3, as DNA: TGCGCCAGCAGCCGTACAGGGGGCATGGAGACCCAGTACTTC. The genes are TRBV4-1 and TRBJ2-5; the match to TRBD1 covers 9 bases. The CDR3 length is 14 residues. From germline, CDR1 is MGHRA and CDR2 YSYEKL. The V gene end was trimmed by 4 bases and the J gene end by 5 bases; junction bases not matched to a gene: 5.

The J gene is TRBJ2-1, the V gene TRBV9, with 14 bases identical to TRBD2. This CDR3 is 15 amino acids long. Germline V lookup: CDR1 SGDLS, CDR2 YYNGEE. V lost 3 bases to trimming and J lost 9 bases; unmatched junction nucleotides: 5. CDR3 coding DNA: TGTGCCAGCAGCGAGGGACTAGCGGGAGTAGGTGAGCAGTTCTTC. It translates to CASSEGLAGVGEQFF.

This clone was seen a few times. The chain joins TRBV28 to TRBJ1-2; D is perhaps TRBD1 (6 bases). The V gene's germline CDR1 is MDHEN and CDR2 SYDVKM. Trimming pared 5 bases from V and 4 bases from J, leaving 14 bases between. This CDR3 is 14 amino acids long. CDR3 coding DNA: TGTGCCAGCAGTGAGACACAGGGTTCCTATGGCTACACCTTC. The encoded protein is CASSETQGSYGYTF.

The chain combines TRBV9 with TRBJ2-2; possible D gene TRBD2, 5 bases. V lost 0 bases, J lost 7 bases, and 10 bases lay in between. The CDR3 has 14 residues. Germline V gene lookup returns CDR1 SGDLS and CDR2 YYNGEE. CDR3 in amino acids: CASSVAIGLGELFF. The CDR3 nucleotides read TGTGCCAGCAGCGTAGCAATTGGACTCGGGGAGCTGTTTTTT.

This chain connects TRBV3-1 (or the pseudogene TRBV3-2) to TRBJ1-4; D gene unclear. Germline V gene data show CDR1 as LGHDT and CDR2 as YNNKEL (reference sequence). The V gene lost 0 bases and the J gene lost 8 bases, with 7 bases spanning the gap. This CDR3 is built from 13 residues. The CDR3 DNA follows: TGTGCCAGCAGCCAAGATCATAGAGAAAAACTGTTTTTT. It codes for CASSQDHREKLFF.

The CDR3 coding sequence is TGTGCCAGCAGCTTAGGAGAGTGGGGGACAGGTTCCGATGAGCAGTTCTTC. Amino acids: CASSLGEWGTGSDEQFF. This rearrangement joins TRBV11-2 to TRBJ2-1; TRBD1 aligns across 8 bases. Germline CDR1 is SGHAT and CDR2 is FQNNGV. Unmatched junction bases numbered 13, after V lost 1 base and J lost 8 bases. The CDR3 has 17 residues.

The chain carries TRBV6-6 and TRBJ1-6, with D possibly being TRBD1 (5 bases). V shed 6 bases and J shed 5 bases, with 11 bases lying between them. Looked up from germline, CDR1 is MNHNY and CDR2 is SVGAGI (reference sequence). CDR3 length equals 14 residues. The CDR3 DNA is TGTGCCAGCAGCGACCCGGGGGATAATTCACCCCTCCACTTT. As protein: CASSDPGDNSPLHF.

V and J are TRBV29-1 and TRBJ2-1; 8 nucleotides align to TRBD2. Germline assignment: CDR1 SQVTM and CDR2 ANQGSEA. Trimming removed 6 bases from V and 6 bases from J; junction bases left unmatched: 1. The CDR3 loop spans 11 amino acids. The CDR3 nucleotides read TGCAGCGTGCGGGGGGCCAATGAGCAGTTCTTC. Encoded protein: CSVRGANEQFF.

The chain links TRBV18 to TRBJ1-3, with D unclear. The CDR3 extends over 14 amino acids. Trimming took off 2 bases at V and 4 bases at J, with 9 bases between the two ends. Per the germline V gene, CDR1 is KGHSH and CDR2 is LQKENI. This chain's CDR3 is CASSPSGVGNTIYF. DNA of the CDR3: TGTGCCAGCTCACCATCCGGGGTAGGAAACACCATATATTTT.

This sequence joins TRBV6-4 and TRBJ2-2; maybe TRBD1 (5 bases). V shed 6 bases and J shed 7 bases, with 18 bases lying between them. Germline values: CDR1 MRHNA, CDR2 SNTAGT. CDR3 length equals 15 residues. The CDR3 nucleotides are TGTGCCAGCAGCGAAGGACACCTATTGGGCGGGGAGCTGTTTTTT. Amino acid sequence: CASSEGHLLGGELFF.

This sequence joins TRBV27 and TRBJ1-6; 8 bases match TRBD1. The CDR3 contains 15 residues. Germline trimming cut 5 bases from V and 8 bases from J; bases unmatched to any gene: 8. Germline V gives CDR1 MNHEY, CDR2 SMNVEV (reference sequence). CDR3 sequence: CASSPLDRGDSPLHF. In DNA form, the CDR3 reads TGTGCCAGCAGTCCATTAGACAGGGGTGATTCACCCCTCCACTTT.

The V call is TRBV7-2, the J call TRBJ2-7, with 11 bases matching TRBD2. The length of the CDR3 is 14 residues. V lost 6 bases, J lost 3 bases, and 4 bases stayed unmatched. Germline V gives CDR1 SGHTA, CDR2 FQGNSA. CDR3 in amino acids: CASSRLAGYYEQYF. The CDR3 region has the DNA TGTGCCAGCAGTCGACTAGCGGGGTACTACGAGCAGTACTTC.

The rearrangement joins TRBV6-4 to TRBJ2-2; no reliable D call. The length of the CDR3 is 14 residues. The germline gives CDR1 MRHNA, CDR2 SNTAGT. V was cut by 0 bases and J by 3 bases, with 5 bases left in between. The CDR3 DNA reads as TGTGCCAGCAGTGACTCGGGCCACACCGGGGAGCTGTTTTTT. Translation gives CASSDSGHTGELFF.

The chain employs TRBV10-3 and TRBJ2-1, with 7 bases matching TRBD2. Germline-derived CDR1 and CDR2 are ENHRY and SYGVKD. The CDR3 consists of 15 residues. The trim removed 5 bases at V and 0 bases at J, leaving 4 bases unmatched. This chain's CDR3 is CAISPTSSSYNEQFF. The CDR3, as DNA: TGTGCCATCAGTCCGACTAGCAGCTCCTACAATGAGCAGTTCTTC.

The chain carries TRBV28 and TRBJ1-4; perhaps TRBD1 as D (6 bases). V was pared by 9 bases and J by 8 bases, with 19 bases between. The V gene's germline CDR1 is MDHEN and CDR2 SYDVKM. This CDR3 is 14 amino acids long. DNA for the CDR3: TGTGCCAGTAACGTACAGGGCAAACGGGAAAAACTGTTTTTT. Its translation is CASNVQGKREKLFF.

The chain employs TRBV6-2 or TRBV6-3 and TRBJ2-6; 8 bases agree with TRBD2. Germline V gene data show CDR1 as MNHEY and CDR2 as SVGEGT. This CDR3 comprises 19 residues. V lost 3 bases, J lost 4 bases, and 14 bases stayed unmatched. The CDR3 spells CASSYGYWRGVRGANVLTF. CDR3 nucleotide sequence: TGTGCCAGCAGTTATGGTTATTGGCGGGGGGTGCGCGGGGCCAACGTCCTGACTTTC.

The rearrangement uses TRBV6-5 and TRBJ2-2, with TRBD2 matching 8 bases. V shed 6 bases, J shed 4 bases, and the junction held 4 bases outside the gene matches. The CDR3 length is 14 residues. Germline V lookup: CDR1 MNHEY, CDR2 SVGAGI. The CDR3 coding sequence is TGTGCCAGCAGCGGGACTAGGAGCACCGGGGAGCTGTTTTTT. It is translated as CASSGTRSTGELFF.

This rearrangement joins TRBV28 to TRBJ2-4; 8 bases map to TRBD2. Trimming removed 2 bases from V and 8 bases from J; junction bases left unmatched: 11. There are 16 residues in the CDR3. Per the germline V gene, CDR1 is MDHEN and CDR2 is SYDVKM. The CDR3 sequence is CASSLGGSGRGHIQYF. The CDR3 DNA sequence: TGTGCCAGCAGTTTAGGAGGGAGCGGGAGAGGGCACATTCAGTACTTC.

V and J are TRBV6-1 and TRBJ2-5; tentative D call: TRBD1 (6 bases). The CDR3 has 13 amino acids. V lost 6 bases, J lost 5 bases, and 13 bases lay in between. The germline V gene has CDR1 MNHNS and CDR2 SASEGT. CDR3 loop: CASRDSSRETQYF. The CDR3 bases are TGTGCCAGCAGGGACAGCTCGCGGGAGACCCAGTACTTC.